The sequence of this T cell receptor beta chain was determined in a study of blood T cells in healthy people across ages. Across the whole study: The template switching approach captured approximately one barcoded beta molecule for every two T cells. Study-level findings and limits: Higher diversity, along with more naive CD4+ cells, distinguished long-lived donors from aged donors. Age brought a roughly linear fall in TCR beta diversity measured per million T cells.

This CDR3 has 15 amino acids. Germline CDR1 DFQATT, CDR2 SNEGSKA (reference sequence). On this clonotype: Antigen specificity is unknown.

The study drew donors from healthy Caucasian individuals in Russia aged roughly 6 to 100. The use of a sample-barcoded 5' primer and a J-beta primer mix characterized a second PCR of about 7 to 12 cycles. TCRdb reprocessed the 5' RACE reads via MiXCR and lists one record per CDR3 protein. The sample includes about 1.5 million distinct CDR3 sequences, 40% to 45% of them seen just once. This sequence joins TRBV20-1 and TRBJ2-1; TRBD2 matches at 9 bases. Gene TRBJ2-7 matches the end of the DNA better, so the J call may be wrong. Sequencing used blood. This receptor was identified in a woman between 18 and 29 years old in good health. CDR3 coding DNA: TGCAGTGCTATGCGCGGGGGGGTCTCCTACAATGAGCAGTACTTC. It is translated as CSAMRGGVSYNEQYF.